Ten or more counts support the clone carrying this T cell receptor (beta chain). Its matching antigen is unknown. Using its own MiXCR run on the 5' RACE reads, TCRdb lists one record per CDR3 protein. This repertoire shows under 250,000 distinct CDR3 sequences, about 10% found once; its top ten account for around 7%. CDR3 length equals 13 residues. The V gene end was trimmed by 5 bases and the J gene end by 6 bases; junction bases not matched to a gene: 1. The germline V gene has CDR1 KGHDR and CDR2 SFDVKD. The sample originates from a study of CD8 T cells in ankylosing spondylitis. Study observations and caveats: A motif of under ten highly homologous TCR beta variants was seen as apparently characteristic of ankylosing spondylitis blood.

Sequences were obtained from blood, either unsorted or a sorted T cell fraction (not recorded which). J is TRBJ2-7 and V is TRBV24-1; 12 bases match TRBD2. This receptor was obtained from a male donor with ankylosing spondylitis or in good health (not recorded which). For the CDR3, the DNA is TGTGCCACCAGTGTGACTAGCGGGAGCGAGCAGTACTTC. It codes for CATSVTSGSEQYF.